The clone carrying this T cell receptor beta chain was seen many times. The sample comes from a study of T-cell memory formation after mild COVID-19. Amplification by 5'RACE using constant-segment primers produced TCR alpha and TCR beta cDNA libraries that carried sample barcodes and UMIs. TCRdb recomputed calls from the 5' RACE reads with MiXCR, one row per CDR3 protein. This table holds about 38,000 distinct CDR3 sequences, 9.5% to 12% found once. CDR3 size: 14 residues. Germline V gene lookup returns CDR1 SNHLY and CDR2 FYNNEI. The ends were cut back, 5 bases at V and 6 bases at J, with 17 bases in the middle.

Sample: PBMCs or a T cell subset sorted from them (not recorded which). The rearrangement links TRBV2 to TRBJ2-7; a weak D match, TRBD2 (6 bases). The sequence was obtained from a man aged 18 to 30 who had mild COVID-19 (a few samples of this study predate the infection). Cell type and time point are not known. In DNA, the CDR3 is TGTGCCAGCAGTTCGGGACTGGGAAGGGGCGAGCAGTACTTC. Amino acids: CASSSGLGRGEQYF.